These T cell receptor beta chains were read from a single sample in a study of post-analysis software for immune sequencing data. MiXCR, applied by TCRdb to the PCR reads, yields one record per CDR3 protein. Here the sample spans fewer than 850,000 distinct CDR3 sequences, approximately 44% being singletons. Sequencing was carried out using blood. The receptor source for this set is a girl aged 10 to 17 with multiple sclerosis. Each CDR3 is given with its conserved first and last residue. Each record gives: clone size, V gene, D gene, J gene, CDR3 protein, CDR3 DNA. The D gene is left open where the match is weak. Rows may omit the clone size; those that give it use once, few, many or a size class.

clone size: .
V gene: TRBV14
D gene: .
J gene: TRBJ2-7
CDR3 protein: CASSHIKYEQYF
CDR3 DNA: TGTGCCAGCAGCCACATAAAGTACGAGCAGTACTTC

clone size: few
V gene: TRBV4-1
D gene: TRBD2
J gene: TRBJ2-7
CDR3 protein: CASSQDQSLAGWTVDEQYF
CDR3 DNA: TGCGCCAGCAGCCAAGATCAATCACTAGCGGGATGGACGGTCGACGAGCAGTACTTC

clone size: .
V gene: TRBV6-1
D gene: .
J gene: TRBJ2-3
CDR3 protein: CASTPSIGVGVTDTQYF
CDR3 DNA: TGTGCCAGCACCCCTTCAATAGGGGTGGGGGTGACAGATACGCAGTATTTT

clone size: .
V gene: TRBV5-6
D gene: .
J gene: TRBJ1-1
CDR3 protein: CASSLTGRTANTEAFF
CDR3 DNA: TGTGCCAGCAGTTTAACGGGGAGAACAGCAAACACTGAAGCTTTCTTT

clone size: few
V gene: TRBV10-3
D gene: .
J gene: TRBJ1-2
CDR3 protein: CAIGMAGDYGYTF
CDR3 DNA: TGTGCCATCGGAATGGCAGGGGACTATGGCTACACCTTC

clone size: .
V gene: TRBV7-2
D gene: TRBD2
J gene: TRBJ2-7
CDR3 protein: CASSGLEAGAHEQYF
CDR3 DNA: TGTGCCAGCAGCGGACTAGAAGCGGGAGCCCACGAGCAGTACTTC

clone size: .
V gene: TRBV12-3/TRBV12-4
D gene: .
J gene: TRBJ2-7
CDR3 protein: CASSFGLETVYEQYF
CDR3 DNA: TGTGCCAGCAGTTTTGGCCTAGAGACGGTCTACGAGCAGTACTTC

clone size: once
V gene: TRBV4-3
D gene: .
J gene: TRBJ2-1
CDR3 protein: CASSQVISQWEQFF
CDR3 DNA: TGCGCCAGCAGCCAAGTCATATCACAATGGGAGCAGTTCTTC

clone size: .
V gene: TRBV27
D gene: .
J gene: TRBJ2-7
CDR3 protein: CASSFGFSYEQYF
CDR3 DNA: TGTGCCAGTAGTTTCGGATTCTCCTACGAGCAGTACTTC

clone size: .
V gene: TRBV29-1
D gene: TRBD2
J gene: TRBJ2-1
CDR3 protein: CSVVTSTSYNGQFF
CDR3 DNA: TGCAGCGTTGTGACTAGCACGTCCTACAATGGGCAGTTCTTC

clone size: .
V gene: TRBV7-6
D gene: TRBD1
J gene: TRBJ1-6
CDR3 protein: CASSSGGSYNSPLHF
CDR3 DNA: TGTGCCAGCAGCTCAGGGGGCTCCTATAATTCACCCCTCCACTTT

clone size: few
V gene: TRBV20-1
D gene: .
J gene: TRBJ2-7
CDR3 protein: CSALRTGVVEQYF
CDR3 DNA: TGCAGTGCTCTCAGGACGGGCGTGGTCGAGCAGTACTTC

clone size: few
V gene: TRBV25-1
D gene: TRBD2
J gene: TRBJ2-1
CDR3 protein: CASSGDGTRGSEQFF
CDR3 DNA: TGTGCCAGCAGTGGGGACGGGACTAGAGGTAGTGAGCAGTTCTTC

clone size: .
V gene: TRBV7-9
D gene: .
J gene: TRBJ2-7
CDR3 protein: CASSLVPLPEGIGREQYF
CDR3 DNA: TGTGCCAGCAGCTTAGTCCCCTTGCCCGAGGGGATAGGTCGCGAACAGTACTTC

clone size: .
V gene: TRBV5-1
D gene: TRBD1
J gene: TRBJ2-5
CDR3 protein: CASSLLGQGAQETQYF
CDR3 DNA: TGCGCCAGCAGCTTGCTGGGACAGGGGGCTCAAGAGACCCAGTACTTC

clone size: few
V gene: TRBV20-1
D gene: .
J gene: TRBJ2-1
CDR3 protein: CSASSGGHEQFF
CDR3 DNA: TGCAGTGCTAGCTCCGGGGGGCATGAGCAGTTCTTC

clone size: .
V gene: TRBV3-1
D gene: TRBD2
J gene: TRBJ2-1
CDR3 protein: CASSQERWGRAGEQFF
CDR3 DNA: TGTGCCAGCAGCCAAGAAAGATGGGGGAGGGCCGGTGAGCAGTTCTTC

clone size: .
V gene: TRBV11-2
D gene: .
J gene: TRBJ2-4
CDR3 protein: CASSLVSSNGIQYF
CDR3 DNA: TGTGCCAGCAGCTTAGTGTCTAGCAATGGCATTCAGTACTTC

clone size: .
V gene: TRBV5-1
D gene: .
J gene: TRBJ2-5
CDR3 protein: CASSLGLQGEETQYF
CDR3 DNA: TGCGCCAGCAGCTTGGGGCTACAGGGAGAAGAGACCCAGTACTTC

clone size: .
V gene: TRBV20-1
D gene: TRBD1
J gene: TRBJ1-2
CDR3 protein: CSASRTGSYGYTF
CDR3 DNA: TGCAGTGCTTCCCGGACAGGGTCTTATGGCTACACCTTC

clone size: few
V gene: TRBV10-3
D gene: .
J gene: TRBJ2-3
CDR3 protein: CAIRGSRATDTQYF
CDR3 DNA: TGTGCCATCAGAGGTTCTAGGGCCACAGATACGCAGTATTTT

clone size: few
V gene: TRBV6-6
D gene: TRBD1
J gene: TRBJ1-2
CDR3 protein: CASTRDRGRDGYTF
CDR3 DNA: TGTGCCAGCACCCGGGACAGGGGAAGGGATGGCTACACCTTC

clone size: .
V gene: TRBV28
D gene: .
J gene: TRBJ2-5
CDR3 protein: CASSTDRPHEQYF
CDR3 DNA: TGTGCCAGCAGTACCGACCGACCCCATGAGCAGTACTTC

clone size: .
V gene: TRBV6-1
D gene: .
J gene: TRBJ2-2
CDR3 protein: CASSDTWNTGELFF
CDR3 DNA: TGTGCCAGCAGTGACACCTGGAACACCGGGGAGCTGTTTTTT

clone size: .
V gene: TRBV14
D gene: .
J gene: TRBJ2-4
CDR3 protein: CASRQGQMQYF
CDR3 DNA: TGTGCCAGCAGACAAGGACAAATGCAGTACTTC

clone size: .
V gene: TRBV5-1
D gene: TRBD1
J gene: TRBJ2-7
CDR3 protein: CASSLGSGTGISYEQYF
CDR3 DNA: TGCGCCAGCAGCTTGGGGTCCGGGACAGGGATCTCCTACGAGCAGTACTTC

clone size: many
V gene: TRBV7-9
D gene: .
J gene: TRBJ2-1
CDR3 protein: CASQDRYNEQFF
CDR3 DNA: TGTGCCAGCCAAGACCGTTACAATGAGCAGTTCTTC

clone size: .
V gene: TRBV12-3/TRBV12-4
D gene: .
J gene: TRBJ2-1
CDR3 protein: CASIPPGQGSYNEQFF
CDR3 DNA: TGTGCCAGCATACCCCCCGGGCAGGGGAGCTACAATGAGCAGTTCTTC